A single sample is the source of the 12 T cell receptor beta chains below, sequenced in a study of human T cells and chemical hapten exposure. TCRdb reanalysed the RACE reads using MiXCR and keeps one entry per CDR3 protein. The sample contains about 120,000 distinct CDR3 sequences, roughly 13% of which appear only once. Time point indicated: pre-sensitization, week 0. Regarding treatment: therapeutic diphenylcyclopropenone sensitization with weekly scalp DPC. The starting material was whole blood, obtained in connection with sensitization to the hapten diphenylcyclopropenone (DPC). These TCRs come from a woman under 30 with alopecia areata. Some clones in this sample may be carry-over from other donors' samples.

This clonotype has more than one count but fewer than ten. The DNA for the CDR3 is TGTGCCAGCGCCGGGACGGACTATGGCTACACCTTC. Its protein product is CASAGTDYGYTF. The V and J genes are TRBV7-6 and TRBJ1-2; D possibly corresponds to TRBD1 (5 bases). The CDR3 consists of 12 residues. The germline V gene has CDR1 SGHVS and CDR2 FNYEAQ. V gave up 8 bases and J gave up 3 bases, with 10 bases separating them.

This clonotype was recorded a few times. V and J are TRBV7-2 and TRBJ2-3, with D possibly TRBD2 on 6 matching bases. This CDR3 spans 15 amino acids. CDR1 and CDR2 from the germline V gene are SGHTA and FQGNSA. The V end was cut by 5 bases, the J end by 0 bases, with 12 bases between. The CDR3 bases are TGTGCCAGCAGCGGTAGCGGTACTAGCACAGATACGCAGTATTTT. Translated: CASSGSGTSTDTQYF.

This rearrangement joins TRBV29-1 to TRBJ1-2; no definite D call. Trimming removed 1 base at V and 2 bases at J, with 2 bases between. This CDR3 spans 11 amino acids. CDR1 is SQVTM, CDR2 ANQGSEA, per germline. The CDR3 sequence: CSVEGNYGYTF. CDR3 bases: TGCAGCGTTGAAGGGAACTATGGCTACACCTTC.

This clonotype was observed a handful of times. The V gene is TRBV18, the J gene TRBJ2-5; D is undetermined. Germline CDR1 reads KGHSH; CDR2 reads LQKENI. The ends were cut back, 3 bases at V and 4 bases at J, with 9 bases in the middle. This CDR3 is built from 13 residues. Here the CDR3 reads CASSPDQLETQYF. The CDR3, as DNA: TGTGCCAGCTCACCCGATCAGTTAGAGACCCAGTACTTC.

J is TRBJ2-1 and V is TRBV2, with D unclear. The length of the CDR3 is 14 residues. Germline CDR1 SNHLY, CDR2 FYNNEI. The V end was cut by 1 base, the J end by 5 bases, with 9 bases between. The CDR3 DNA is TGTGCCAGCAGTGAAGGTCTTACGGACAATGAGCAGTTCTTC. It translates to CASSEGLTDNEQFF.

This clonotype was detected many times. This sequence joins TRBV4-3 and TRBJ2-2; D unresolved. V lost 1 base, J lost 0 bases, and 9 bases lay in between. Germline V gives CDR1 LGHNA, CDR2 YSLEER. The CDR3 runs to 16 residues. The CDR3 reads CASSQVVGSNTGELFF. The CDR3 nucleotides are TGCGCCAGCAGCCAAGTAGTGGGATCGAACACCGGGGAGCTGTTTTTT.

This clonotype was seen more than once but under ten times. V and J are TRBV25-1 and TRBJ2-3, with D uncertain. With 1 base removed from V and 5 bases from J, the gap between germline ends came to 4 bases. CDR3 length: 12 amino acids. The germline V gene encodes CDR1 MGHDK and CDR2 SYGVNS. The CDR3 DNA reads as TGTGCCAGCAGTGAATCGGAAGATACGCAGTATTTT. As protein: CASSESEDTQYF.

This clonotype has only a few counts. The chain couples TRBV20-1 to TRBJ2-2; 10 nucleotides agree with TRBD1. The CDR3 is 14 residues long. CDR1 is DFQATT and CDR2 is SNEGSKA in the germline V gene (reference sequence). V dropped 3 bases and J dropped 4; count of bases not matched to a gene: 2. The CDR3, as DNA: TGCAGTGCTAGGGGACAGGGGCGCACCGGGGAGCTGTTTTTT. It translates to CSARGQGRTGELFF.

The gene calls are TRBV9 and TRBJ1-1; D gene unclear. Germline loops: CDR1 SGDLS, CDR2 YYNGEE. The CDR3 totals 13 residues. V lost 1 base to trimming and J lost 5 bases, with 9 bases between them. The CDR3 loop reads CASSVWEGTEAFF. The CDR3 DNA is TGTGCCAGCAGCGTATGGGAGGGTACTGAAGCTTTCTTT.

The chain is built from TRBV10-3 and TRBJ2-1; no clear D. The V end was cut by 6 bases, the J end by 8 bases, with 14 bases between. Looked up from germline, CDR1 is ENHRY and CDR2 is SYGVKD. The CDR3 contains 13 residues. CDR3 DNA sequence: TGTGCCATCAGCGCGACCTGGACGGATGAGCAGTTCTTC. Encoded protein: CAISATWTDEQFF.

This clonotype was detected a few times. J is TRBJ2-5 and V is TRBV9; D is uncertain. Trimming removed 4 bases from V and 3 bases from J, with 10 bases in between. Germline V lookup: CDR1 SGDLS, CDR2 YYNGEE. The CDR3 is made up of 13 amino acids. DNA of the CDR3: TGTGCCAGCAGCCCACCTATTGAAGAGACCCAGTACTTC. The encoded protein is CASSPPIEETQYF.

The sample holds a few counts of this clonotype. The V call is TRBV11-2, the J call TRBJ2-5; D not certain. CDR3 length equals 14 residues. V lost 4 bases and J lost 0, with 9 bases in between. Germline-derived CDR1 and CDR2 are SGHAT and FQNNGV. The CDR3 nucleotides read TGTGCCAGCAGCTATACACAGTACCAAGAGACCCAGTACTTC. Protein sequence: CASSYTQYQETQYF.